Each of the 9 T cell receptor beta chains below was sequenced from the same sample in a study of human T cells and chemical hapten exposure. From the 5' RACE reads, TCRdb called clonotypes with MiXCR, one entry per CDR3 protein. The sample yields 81,000 or so distinct CDR3 sequences, about 8.4% seen once. Extraction yielded total RNA from whole blood (unfractionated). Every receptor here comes from a male donor in good health.

This clonotype was seen repeatedly, ten times or more. The V gene is TRBV2, the J gene TRBJ2-7, with D perhaps TRBD1 (5 bases). V shed 8 bases and J shed 3 bases, with 14 bases lying between them. The germline V gene has CDR1 SNHLY and CDR2 FYNNEI. The CDR3 extends over 13 amino acids. CDR3 bases: TGTGCCAGCGGCCGAGCCCAGGGCTACGAGCAGTACTTC. This translates into CASGRAQGYEQYF. Full variable domain (missing parts from reference TRBV2 and TRBJ2-7): EPEVTQTPSHQVTQMGQEVILRCVPISNHLYFYWYRQILGQKVEFLVSFYNNEISEKSEIFDDQFSVERPDGSNFTLKIRSTKLEDSAMYFCASGRAQGYEQYFGPGTRLTVT.

This chain connects TRBV29-1 to TRBJ1-1, with D perhaps matching TRBD1 (6 bases). The V end was cut by 7 bases, the J end by 2 bases, with 14 bases between. Germline CDR1 SQVTM, CDR2 ANQGSEA. The CDR3 has 13 residues. CDR3 sequence (DNA): TGCAGCGGCTTACAGGGTCTAAACACTGAAGCTTTCTTT. Translating it yields CSGLQGLNTEAFF.

This clonotype was counted at least ten times. V is TRBV12-3 or TRBV12-4 and J is TRBJ2-1; TRBD2 agrees at 8 bases. V shed 3 bases and J 4 bases; nucleotides not matched to a gene: 5. The CDR3 is 15 residues long. The chain's CDR3 is CASSFREGYYNEQFF. The CDR3 DNA reads as TGTGCCAGCAGTTTTCGGGAGGGATATTACAATGAGCAGTTCTTC.

This chain links TRBV7-2 with TRBJ1-2; 8 nucleotides match TRBD1. The germline V gene has CDR1 SGHTA and CDR2 FQGNSA. This CDR3 contains 15 residues. V lost 3 bases and J lost 4; bases outside the gene matches: 7. For the CDR3, the DNA is TGTGCCAGCAGCTTGCCCGGACAGGGAAGCTATGGCTACACCTTC. Translation: CASSLPGQGSYGYTF.

This sequence joins TRBV20-1 and TRBJ1-3; D is perhaps TRBD1 (6 bases). Germline V gene lookup returns CDR1 DFQATT and CDR2 SNEGSKA (reference sequence). V was clipped by 4 bases and J by 1 base, with 11 bases between them. The CDR3 spans 14 residues. CDR3 residues: CSAIYDRSGNTIYF. CDR3 bases: TGCAGTGCTATATACGACAGGTCTGGAAACACCATATATTTT.

This clonotype was detected only a few times. V is TRBV4-2 and J is TRBJ2-7, with 11 nucleotides matching TRBD2. Germline lookup yields CDR1 LGHNA and CDR2 YNFKEQ. The junction had 9 bases not matched to a gene; V was cut back by 6 bases and J by 2 bases. The CDR3 is made up of 16 amino acids. CDR3 amino acids: CASRGLSGRAPYEQYF. CDR3 sequence (DNA): TGTGCCAGCAGAGGGCTTAGCGGGAGGGCCCCCTACGAGCAGTACTTC.

In this sample, this clonotype turned up many times. This rearrangement joins TRBV6-2 or TRBV6-3 to TRBJ1-2; 8 bases are a match to TRBD1. Germline CDR1 reads MNHEY; CDR2 reads SVGEGT. This CDR3 has 14 amino acids. Trimming removed 8 bases from V and 4 bases from J; junction bases left unmatched: 9. The CDR3, as DNA: TGTGCCAGCTGGATCGGTGGGACAGGCTATGGCTACACCTTC. It translates to CASWIGGTGYGYTF.

This clonotype was detected only a few times. The rearrangement joins TRBV6-1 to TRBJ2-2; possible D gene TRBD2, 5 bases. V lost 3 bases to trimming and J lost 5 bases, with 7 bases between them. This CDR3 has 13 amino acids. Germline V lookup: CDR1 MNHNS, CDR2 SASEGT. This chain's CDR3 is CASSERATGELFF. CDR3 nucleotide sequence: TGTGCCAGCAGTGAGAGGGCGACCGGGGAGCTGTTTTTT.

This clonotype was recorded a few times. The rearrangement joins TRBV7-3 to TRBJ1-1; D unresolved. Germline V gene lookup returns CDR1 SGHTA and CDR2 FQGTGA. The CDR3 has 13 amino acids. V was clipped by 1 base and J by 6 bases, with 9 bases between them. The DNA of the CDR3 is TGTGCCAGCAGCTTAATCGGCGGGGCTGAAGCTTTCTTT. It yields the protein CASSLIGGAEAFF.